One and the same sample provided the 20 T cell receptor beta chains below, sequenced in a study of human T cells and chemical hapten exposure. Described time point: pre-sensitization, week 0. Treatment of the sample: therapeutic diphenylcyclopropenone sensitization with weekly scalp DPC. TCRdb re-called the RACE reads with MiXCR, one entry per CDR3 protein. This repertoire shows tens of thousands of distinct CDR3 sequences, about 9.2% found once; its top ten account for 14%. The material was whole blood, obtained in connection with sensitization to the hapten diphenylcyclopropenone (DPC). The source of these receptors is a middle-aged woman with alopecia areata. Some clones in this sample may be carry-over from other donors' samples.

This clonotype was seen repeatedly, ten times or more. V and J are TRBV28 and TRBJ1-4; TRBD1 agrees at 8 bases. V trimming: 1 base; J trimming: 9 bases; junction bases outside the gene matches: 7. This CDR3 has 15 residues. In germline, CDR1 is MDHEN, CDR2 SYDVKM. Written as DNA, the CDR3 is TGTGCCAGCAGTTTATACCAGGGGGCATGGCAAAAACTGTTTTTT. Its protein is CASSLYQGAWQKLFF.

There are many counts of this clonotype. This chain uses TRBV7-9 with TRBJ1-1; D unclear. Germline CDR1 reads SEHNR; CDR2 reads FQNEAQ (reference sequence). Trimming removed 1 base at V and 0 bases at J, with 9 bases between. The CDR3 spans 15 residues. For the CDR3, the DNA is TGTGCCAGCAGCTTAGAGAGGGCGGTGAACACTGAAGCTTTCTTT. It is translated as CASSLERAVNTEAFF.

This clonotype was observed at least ten times. The chain joins TRBV10-3 to TRBJ2-5; D not certain. Trimming took 0 bases from V and 6 from J, leaving 8 bases between them. CDR3 length equals 13 residues. Germline V gene data show CDR1 as ENHRY and CDR2 as SYGVKD. CDR3 protein: CAISESSGQTQYF. CDR3 DNA sequence: TGTGCCATCAGTGAGTCAAGTGGGCAGACCCAGTACTTC.

In this sample, this clonotype turned up many times. This chain uses TRBV7-6 with TRBJ1-1; 8 nucleotides align to TRBD1. The V gene's germline CDR1 is SGHVS and CDR2 FNYEAQ. The V and J ends lost 7 bases and 0 bases, in that order; junction bases with no gene match: 10. The CDR3 is made up of 16 amino acids. The chain's CDR3 is CASKGQGGNLNTEAFF. As DNA, the CDR3 is TGTGCCAGCAAAGGACAGGGAGGGAACTTGAACACTGAAGCTTTCTTT.

This clonotype came up a few times. The J gene is TRBJ2-3, the V gene TRBV5-1; 9 bases map to TRBD2. CDR3 length: 17 residues. Germline values: CDR1 SGHRS, CDR2 YFSETQ. V lost 2 bases to trimming and J lost 4 bases; unmatched junction nucleotides: 11. In DNA, the CDR3 is TGCGCCAGCAGCTTATCGGCTAGCGGGGACCCAGCAGATACGCAGTATTTT. Translated, it gives CASSLSASGDPADTQYF. The full variable domain, with the rest looked up from reference TRBV5-1 and TRBJ2-3, is KAGVTQTPRYLIKTRGQQVTLSCSPISGHRSVSWYQQTPGQGLQFLFEYFSETQRNKGNFPGRFSGRQFSNSRSEMNVSTLELGDSALYLCASSLSASGDPADTQYFGPGTRLTVL.

This clonotype was observed at least ten times. V and J are TRBV5-1 and TRBJ2-3; 13 nucleotides agree with TRBD2. Per the germline V gene, CDR1 is SGHRS and CDR2 is YFSETQ. The V segment lost 4 bases and the J segment 3 bases; nucleotides outside the gene matches: 8. The CDR3 extends over 17 amino acids. The CDR3 bases are TGCGCCAGCAGCCCCGGGACTAGCGGGGTACTAACAGATACGCAGTATTTT. Its translation: CASSPGTSGVLTDTQYF.

The sample holds a few counts of this clonotype. The V and J genes are TRBV19 and TRBJ2-7; 7 positions match TRBD1. Unmatched junction bases numbered 8, after V lost 3 bases and J lost 3 bases. Looked up from germline, CDR1 is LNHDA and CDR2 is SQIVND (reference sequence). This CDR3 has 15 amino acids. The CDR3 is CASSIRQGGNYEQYF. CDR3 DNA sequence: TGTGCCAGTAGTATCAGACAGGGCGGTAACTACGAGCAGTACTTC.

This clonotype has a count of ten or more. The chain joins TRBV12-5 to TRBJ1-1, with 7 bases matching TRBD1. Unmatched junction bases numbered 7, after V lost 7 bases and J lost 11 bases. The germline V gene encodes CDR1 LGHNT and CDR2 FRNRAP. The CDR3 totals 11 residues. DNA of the CDR3: TGTGCTAGTGTTCAAACAGGGGACGCTTTCTTT. Translated: CASVQTGDAFF.

This clonotype occurred many times. J is TRBJ2-1 and V is TRBV28; D unclear. Trimming took off 6 bases at V and 7 bases at J, with 13 bases between the two ends. CDR1 is MDHEN and CDR2 is SYDVKM in the germline V gene. The CDR3 runs 13 residues. In DNA form, the CDR3 reads TGTGCCAGCAGCCCCAACTCTTGGAATGAGCAGTTCTTC. As protein: CASSPNSWNEQFF.

This clonotype occurred many times. This chain uses TRBV7-6 with TRBJ2-7, with D possibly being TRBD2 (6 bases). V lost 5 bases and J 6 bases, leaving 14 bases between the germline ends. Germline V gene lookup returns CDR1 SGHVS and CDR2 FNYEAQ. The CDR3 loop spans 13 amino acids. CDR3 in amino acids: CASSGRRGREQYF. CDR3 nucleotides: TGTGCCAGCAGCGGTAGGAGGGGTCGCGAGCAGTACTTC.

A note on this clonotype: A much larger clone is a single base away; this may be a read error. The V and J genes are TRBV27 and TRBJ2-4, with D uncertain. Germline lookup yields CDR1 MNHEY and CDR2 SMNVEV (reference sequence). V was trimmed by 8 bases and J by 8 bases, leaving 16 bases between them. This CDR3 is 13 amino acids long. This chain's CDR3 is CASHGTKRDIQYF. In DNA form, the CDR3 reads TGTGCCAGCCATGGCACTAAAAGAGACATTCAGTACTTC.

This clonotype was detected a few times. V gene TRBV5-1 combines with J gene TRBJ1-1, with D uncertain. Germline loops: CDR1 SGHRS, CDR2 YFSETQ. The CDR3 runs to 16 residues. V dropped 0 bases and J dropped 0 bases, with 12 bases sitting between them. Here the CDR3 reads CASSLVSRVMNTEAFF. The CDR3 bases are TGCGCCAGCAGCTTGGTAAGCCGGGTCATGAACACTGAAGCTTTCTTT.

This clonotype has ten or more counts. The chain carries TRBV7-6 and TRBJ1-3; D unclear. V was trimmed by 3 bases and J by 1 base, leaving 10 bases between them. Germline CDR1 and CDR2: SGHVS and FNYEAQ. The CDR3 has 15 amino acids. DNA of the CDR3: TGTGCCAGCAGCTTGAGGGAATTATCTGGAAACACCATATATTTT. It specifies CASSLRELSGNTIYF.

This clonotype was counted at least ten times. The chain couples TRBV29-1 to TRBJ2-2; D is perhaps TRBD2 (5 bases). Between the trimmed V and J ends, which lost 4 bases and 5 bases, there was a span of 11 bases. The CDR3 spans 13 residues. CDR1 and CDR2 from the germline V gene are SQVTM and ANQGSEA. CDR3 DNA sequence: TGCAGCGTTGTCGAGAGGGTAACCGGGGAGCTGTTTTTT. It is translated as CSVVERVTGELFF.

This chain connects TRBV11-1 to TRBJ2-2, with 9 bases fitting TRBD1. The CDR3 runs 14 residues. CDR1 is SGHAT and CDR2 is FQDESV in the germline V gene (reference sequence). After removal of 5 bases from V and 6 bases from J, the junction contained 4 bases not matched to a gene. The CDR3 spells CASSRDRAAGELFF. The CDR3 DNA follows: TGTGCCAGCAGCCGGGACAGGGCAGCCGGGGAGCTGTTTTTT. Full variable domain (missing parts from reference TRBV11-1 and TRBJ2-2): EAEVAQSPRYKITEKSQAVAFWCDPISGHATLYWYRQILGQGPELLVQFQDESVVDDSQLPKDRFSAERLKGVDSTLKIQPAELGDSAMYLCASSRDRAAGELFFGEGSRLTVL.

This clonotype was found many times. The V call is TRBV23-1, the J call TRBJ2-3; TRBD1 matches at 12 bases. TRBV23-1 is assigned to the ORF class and has an uncertain function. The length of the CDR3 is 18 residues. The J segment lost 0 bases and the V segment lost 0 bases, leaving 4 bases of the junction unmatched. The CDR3 sequence: CASSQSPGQGASTDTQYF. The CDR3 DNA sequence: TGCGCCAGCAGTCAATCCCCGGGACAGGGGGCGAGCACAGATACGCAGTATTTT.

This clonotype was seen ten or more times. The chain employs TRBV12-3 or TRBV12-4 and TRBJ1-1, with a weak D call TRBD1 (6 bases). Deletions cut 5 bases from V and 2 bases from J, with 15 bases between. This CDR3 has 15 amino acids. The CDR3: CASSRARGSNTEAFF. CDR3 sequence (DNA): TGTGCCAGCAGTCGAGCCAGGGGCTCCAACACTGAAGCTTTCTTT.

Of note for this clonotype: Just one base apart from a much larger clone, this may be a read error. The CDR3 DNA sequence: TGTGCCAGCAGCGGTGAATGGGGAGATACGCAGTATTTT. Translating it yields CASSGEWGDTQYF. V and J are TRBV2 and TRBJ2-3; D is unresolved. Trimming left V 6 bases short and J 5 bases short, with 12 bases between. Germline V gene data show CDR1 as SNHLY and CDR2 as FYNNEI. CDR3 length: 13 amino acids. Full variable domain (outside the CDR3, taken from reference TRBV2 and TRBJ2-3): EPEVTQTPSHQVTQMGQEVILRCVPISNHLYFYWYRQILGQKVEFLVSFYNNEISEKSEIFDDQFSVERPDGSNFTLKIRSTKLEDSAMYFCASSGEWGDTQYFGPGTRLTVL.

This clonotype has only a few counts. The chain recombines TRBV7-9 with TRBJ1-4, with TRBD1 matching 7 bases. The CDR3 extends over 14 amino acids. Germline assignment: CDR1 SEHNR and CDR2 FQNEAQ (reference sequence). V trimming: 3 bases; J trimming: 8 bases; junction bases outside the gene matches: 6. For the CDR3, the DNA is TGTGCCAGCAGCTTTGGAGGGGGCCGGGAAAAACTGTTTTTT. Translated: CASSFGGGREKLFF.

The genes are TRBV5-6 and TRBJ2-1; 7 bases are shared with TRBD2. The CDR3 runs 16 residues. With V trimmed by 4 bases and J by 6 bases, 13 bases remained unmatched. Germline values: CDR1 SGHDT, CDR2 YYEEEE. The CDR3 bases are TGTGCCAGCAGCCACCGCAGCGGGGCCGCCGGCAATGAGCAGTTCTTC. Amino acid sequence: CASSHRSGAAGNEQFF.